This TCR beta chain was retrieved from a study of blood T cell repertoires in COVID-19. Sequencing used immunoSEQ multiplex PCR; TCRdb keeps in-frame clones, though not all of them. The sample includes 200,000 to 250,000 clones, more than 75% of them seen just once. This CDR3 has 14 residues. Losses at the gene ends were 6 bases for V and 3 bases for J; bases not matched to a gene: 1. Germline loops: CDR1 SNHLY, CDR2 FYNNEI. This receptor was identified in a woman between 40 and 55 years old with acute or convalescent COVID-19. The chain recombines TRBV2 with TRBJ1-4, with 10 positions matching TRBD1. The sequenced sample was peripheral blood. The CDR3: CASRGQGANEKLFF. The CDR3, as DNA: TGTGCCAGCAGAGGACAGGGGGCTAATGAAAAACTGTTTTTT.